The 30 T cell receptor beta chains below all came from one sample that was sequenced in a study of blood T cell repertoires in COVID-19. Sequencing used immunoSEQ multiplex PCR; TCRdb keeps in-frame clones, though not all of them. The repertoire consists of about 410,000 clones, with 75% to 90% occurring once and the leading ten covering over 1.3%. Sequenced: peripheral blood. These receptors all stem from a woman in her 30s with active or convalescent COVID-19.

The chain employs TRBV14 and TRBJ1-6, with no clear D. Looked up from germline, CDR1 is SGHDN and CDR2 is FVKESK. The CDR3 length is 13 residues. V dropped 2 bases and J dropped 10 bases, with 9 bases sitting between them. For the CDR3, the DNA is TGTGCCAGCAGCCAAACGGGAAGGTCACCCCTCCACTTT. Translated, it gives CASSQTGRSPLHF.

The chain has TRBV27 and TRBJ1-4; 10 bases align to TRBD1. Germline CDR1 and CDR2: MNHEY and SMNVEV (reference sequence). The CDR3 consists of 17 residues. The V segment lost 4 bases and the J segment 8 bases; nucleotides outside the gene matches: 13. CDR3 sequence: CASSSVPGQGMREKLFF. CDR3 DNA: TGTGCCAGCAGTTCAGTCCCGGGACAGGGGATGAGGGAAAAACTGTTTTTT.

The chain employs TRBV6-1 and TRBJ2-2; tentatively, D is TRBD2 (6 bases). The germline V and J ends were trimmed by 2 bases and 6 bases, with 7 bases remaining between them. The CDR3 sequence is 13 residues long. CDR1 is MNHNS, CDR2 SASEGT, per germline. In nucleotides, the CDR3 is TGTGCCAGCAGTGAAAGGAGGGCCGGGGAGCTGTTTTTT. This translates into CASSERRAGELFF.

V and J are TRBV6-5 and TRBJ1-2; perhaps TRBD1 as D (5 bases). Trimming stripped 4 bases from V and 4 bases from J, with 16 bases between. CDR1 and CDR2 (germline): MNHEY, SVGAGI. The CDR3 runs to 15 residues. CDR3 nucleotides: TGTGCCAGCAGTTCCGAGACAGCCTCTGCCTATGGCTACACCTTC. This gives the protein CASSSETASAYGYTF.

This clone was seen a handful of times. The chain joins TRBV6-1 to TRBJ2-7; TRBD1 agrees at 7 bases. The CDR3 spans 13 residues. Germline V lookup: CDR1 MNHNS, CDR2 SASEGT. With V trimmed by 3 bases and J by 5 bases, 4 bases remained unmatched. CDR3 in amino acids: CASSDRGTNEQYF. For the CDR3, the DNA is TGTGCCAGCAGTGACAGGGGGACAAACGAGCAGTACTTC.

The V gene is TRBV5-1, the J gene TRBJ1-1; TRBD1 matches at 8 bases. The CDR3 loop spans 18 amino acids. Per the germline V gene, CDR1 is SGHRS and CDR2 is YFSETQ. The junction had 14 bases not matched to a gene; V was cut back by 4 bases and J by 0 bases. The CDR3 sequence is CASSPLPGGQYMNTEAFF. DNA for the CDR3: TGCGCCAGCAGCCCCTTACCAGGGGGCCAGTATATGAACACTGAAGCTTTCTTT.

The rearrangement joins TRBV19 to TRBJ2-2; D is perhaps TRBD1 (6 bases). Trimming removed 1 base at V and 8 bases at J, with 14 bases between. Germline V gene data show CDR1 as LNHDA and CDR2 as SQIVND (reference sequence). The CDR3 length is 15 residues. The CDR3 DNA is TGTGCCAGTAGTATAGCCGCAGGGGTTCCGGGGGAGCTGTTTTTT. The encoded protein is CASSIAAGVPGELFF.

The chain joins TRBV19 to TRBJ1-2; D is perhaps TRBD1 (6 bases). Trimming removed 6 bases from V and 0 bases from J, with 14 bases in between. This CDR3 region has 15 residues. CDR1 and CDR2 (germline): LNHDA, SQIVND (reference sequence). The CDR3 reads CASSTLDSTNYGYTF. CDR3 nucleotide sequence: TGTGCCAGTAGCACCTTGGACAGCACTAACTATGGCTACACCTTC.

V and J are TRBV18 and TRBJ2-2; 7 nucleotides align to TRBD1. Trimming at V came to 4 bases and at J to 2 bases, leaving 10 bases not matched to a gene. CDR3 size: 17 residues. Germline V gene data show CDR1 as KGHSH and CDR2 as LQKENI. CDR3 sequence reads: CASSRVSGQINTGELFF. The CDR3 DNA sequence: TGTGCCAGCTCACGAGTCTCGGGACAGATAAACACCGGGGAGCTGTTTTTT.

This chain uses TRBV18 with TRBJ1-4; D might be TRBD1 (6 bases). Germline V gene data show CDR1 as KGHSH and CDR2 as LQKENI. The CDR3 consists of 15 residues. Deletions cut 3 bases from V and 8 bases from J, with 16 bases between. This chain's CDR3 is CASSPSGAAGEKLFF. The CDR3 nucleotides read TGTGCCAGCTCACCGTCAGGGGCGGCTGGAGAAAAACTGTTTTTT.

The rearrangement joins TRBV4-1 to TRBJ2-7; maybe TRBD2 (6 bases). The germline V and J ends were trimmed by 1 base and 2 bases, with 12 bases remaining between them. The length of the CDR3 is 15 residues. CDR1 is MGHRA, CDR2 YSYEKL, per germline. The CDR3 region is CASSQGREVAYEQYF. Written as DNA, the CDR3 is TGCGCCAGCAGCCAAGGGCGGGAAGTCGCCTACGAGCAGTACTTC.

This chain uses TRBV5-1 with TRBJ2-5, with 9 bases lining up with TRBD1. The CDR3 has 15 amino acids. J was trimmed by 2 bases and V by 7 bases; bases with no gene match: 9. Germline assignment: CDR1 SGHRS and CDR2 YFSETQ. The CDR3 reads CASLRTGAPQETQYF. The DNA of the CDR3 is TGCGCCAGCTTGAGGACAGGGGCCCCTCAAGAGACCCAGTACTTC.

The chain combines TRBV21-1 with TRBJ1-1. TRBV21-1 is recorded as a pseudogene. The CDR3 spans 16 residues. As DNA, the CDR3 is TGTGCCAGCAGCAAAGAAAGAAGCTTGGAGAGCACTGAAGCTTTCTTT. Translation: CASSKERSLESTEAFF.

The chain links TRBV7-2 to TRBJ1-1, with D perhaps TRBD1 (5 bases). Germline V CDR1 and CDR2: SGHTA, FQGNSA. This CDR3 has 13 residues. Deletions cut 1 base from V and 4 bases from J, with 7 bases between. The CDR3 nucleotides are TGTGCCAGCAGCTTAGGACAGTTCACTGAAGCTTTCTTT. This encodes CASSLGQFTEAFF.

This rearrangement joins TRBV15 to TRBJ2-3; a possible D gene is TRBD2 (6 bases). Germline V gene sequence: CDR1 LNHNV, CDR2 YYDKDF (reference sequence). V shed 0 bases and J shed 4 bases, with 23 bases lying between them. CDR3 length: 19 amino acids. CDR3 region: CATSREPVTLGLIADTQYF. The CDR3 bases are TGTGCCACCAGCAGAGAGCCCGTTACCCTAGGACTAATCGCAGATACGCAGTATTTT.

This chain connects TRBV7-9 to TRBJ2-2; D is possibly TRBD2 (6 bases). Trimming shortened V by 5 bases and J by 5 bases, and 21 bases separated the two germline ends. This CDR3 is 17 amino acids long. Germline values: CDR1 SEHNR, CDR2 FQNEAQ (reference sequence). This chain's CDR3 is CASSAPGGGAGTGELFF. DNA for the CDR3: TGTGCCAGCAGCGCACCCGGGGGAGGAGCCGGGACCGGGGAGCTGTTTTTT.

The chain combines TRBV15 with TRBJ2-5; D remains ambiguous. This CDR3 has 15 amino acids. Germline V gives CDR1 LNHNV, CDR2 YYDKDF (reference sequence). V was trimmed by 5 bases and J by 5 bases, leaving 18 bases between them. CDR3 region: CATSSSVKITETQYF. In DNA, the CDR3 is TGTGCCACCAGCTCGAGCGTTAAAATTACGGAGACCCAGTACTTC. Looking up the rest from reference TRBV15 and TRBJ2-5 gives the full variable domain: DAMVIQNPRYQVTQFGKPVTLSCSQTLNHNVMYWYQQKSSQAPKLLFHYYDKDFNNEADTPDNFQSRRPNTSFCFLDIRSPGLGDTAMYLCATSSSVKITETQYFGPGTRLLVL.

The genes are TRBV30 and TRBJ1-1; D may be TRBD1 (5 bases). The V gene's germline CDR1 is GTSNPN and CDR2 SVGIG (reference sequence). This CDR3 comprises 11 residues. Trimming removed 8 bases at V and 5 bases at J, with 12 bases between. CDR3 sequence: CANTEGTEAFF. The CDR3, as DNA: TGTGCCAACACGGAGGGGACTGAAGCTTTCTTT.

The J gene is TRBJ1-1, the V gene TRBV5-1; tentatively, D is TRBD1 (6 bases). Per the germline V gene, CDR1 is SGHRS and CDR2 is YFSETQ. CDR3 length equals 15 residues. V lost 4 bases and J lost 5, with 18 bases in between. The CDR3 nucleotides are TGCGCCAGCAGCCCTGAGACAGGAAGGGGTACTGAAGCTTTCTTT. This codes for CASSPETGRGTEAFF.

This clone was recorded a few times. The chain recombines TRBV27 with TRBJ2-3; TRBD2 matches 12 bases. This CDR3 spans 15 amino acids. The V gene's germline CDR1 is MNHEY and CDR2 SMNVEV (reference sequence). J lost 6 bases, V lost 3 bases, and 4 bases had no gene match. The CDR3 region is CASSLLAGGRDTQYF. In DNA, the CDR3 is TGTGCCAGCAGTTTGCTAGCGGGAGGGCGGGATACGCAGTATTTT.

The chain uses TRBV19 and TRBJ1-5, with D perhaps matching TRBD1 (5 bases). Germline V gene data show CDR1 as LNHDA and CDR2 as SQIVND (reference sequence). This CDR3 is built from 12 residues. Deletions cut 3 bases from V and 15 bases from J, with 15 bases between. The CDR3 here is CASSIQLQGLHF. The CDR3 bases are TGTGCCAGTAGTATTCAGTTGCAGGGACTGCATTTT.

This rearrangement joins TRBV6-5 to TRBJ2-5, with D perhaps matching TRBD1 (6 bases). Trimming took 6 bases from V and 2 from J, leaving 13 bases between them. The CDR3 length is 14 residues. The germline CDR1 and CDR2 sequences are MNHEY and SVGAGI. The DNA of the CDR3 is TGTGCCAGCAGCCCCATAGGGGGTCAAGAGACCCAGTACTTC. Its translation: CASSPIGGQETQYF.

V is TRBV11-3 and J is TRBJ2-7; D gene uncertain. V shed 5 bases and J shed 1 base, with 12 bases lying between them. This CDR3 is built from 14 residues. Germline CDR1 and CDR2: SGHNT and YENEEA. CDR3 loop: CASSLNRVSYEQYF. The CDR3 DNA is TGTGCCAGCAGCCTTAACCGAGTTTCCTACGAGCAGTACTTC.

This sequence joins TRBV5-8 and TRBJ1-5, with TRBD1 matching 10 bases. The CDR3 has 15 amino acids. CDR1 SGHTS and CDR2 YDEGEE come from the germline V gene. V gave up 0 bases and J gave up 4 bases; unmatched junction bases: 1. The CDR3 nucleotides are TGTGCCAGCAGCTTGGGGGACAGGGGAAATCAGCCCCAGCATTTT. It encodes CASSLGDRGNQPQHF.

This chain uses TRBV11-3 with TRBJ2-2; 9 bases fit TRBD1. Trimming removed 9 bases from V and 3 bases from J; junction bases left unmatched: 8. The V gene's germline CDR1 is SGHNT and CDR2 YENEEA. The CDR3 has 15 residues. Here the CDR3 DNA reads TGTGCCAGTCAACCCGGGACAGGGTACACCGGGGAGCTGTTTTTT. Amino acid sequence: CASQPGTGYTGELFF.

The rearrangement links TRBV6-5 to TRBJ2-1, with D perhaps matching TRBD1 (6 bases). The germline V and J ends were trimmed by 2 bases and 3 bases, with 8 bases remaining between them. Germline assignment: CDR1 MNHEY and CDR2 SVGAGI. CDR3 size: 14 residues. The CDR3 region has the DNA TGTGCCAGCAGTTACGCGGACAGCTACAATGAGCAGTTCTTC. Amino acid sequence: CASSYADSYNEQFF.

This rearrangement joins TRBV6-5 to TRBJ1-1, with 10 bases aligning to TRBD1. V was pared by 6 bases and J by 1 base, with 5 bases of the junction left unmatched. The CDR3 has 15 residues. Per germline, CDR1 MNHEY and CDR2 SVGAGI. CDR3 amino acids: CASRGGTGENTEAFF. In DNA, the CDR3 is TGTGCCAGCAGGGGGGGGACAGGGGAGAACACTGAAGCTTTCTTT.

The chain carries TRBV9 and TRBJ1-1; no reliable D call. Per the germline V gene, CDR1 is SGDLS and CDR2 is YYNGEE. Trimming shortened V by 0 bases and J by 1 base, and 4 bases separated the two germline ends. This CDR3 region has 13 residues. CDR3 amino acids: CASSVVRNTEAFF. CDR3 in DNA: TGTGCCAGCAGCGTAGTTAGGAACACTGAAGCTTTCTTT.

The J gene is TRBJ1-1, the V gene TRBV10-2, with D possibly being TRBD1 (5 bases). Germline values: CDR1 WSHSY, CDR2 SAAADI. This CDR3 is built from 19 residues. Trimming took off 4 bases at V and 1 base at J, with 25 bases between the two ends. The CDR3 DNA reads TGCGCCAGCAGTGCAAGCAGGGTTACCTCATCCGGGAGGAACACTGAAGCTTTCTTT. It encodes CASSASRVTSSGRNTEAFF.

The chain recombines TRBV28 with TRBJ2-1; 12 positions agree with TRBD1. The length of the CDR3 is 20 residues. The germline V gene encodes CDR1 MDHEN and CDR2 SYDVKM. V was clipped by 6 bases and J by 3 bases; unmatched bases: 18. CDR3 DNA: TGTGCCAGCAGCACTTCCGGGACAGGGGGCAGCGGGAGGAACTACAATGAGCAGTTCTTC. Translating gives CASSTSGTGGSGRNYNEQFF. The whole variable domain, remainder taken from reference TRBV28 and TRBJ2-1, is DVKVTQSSRYLVKRTGEKVFLECVQDMDHENMFWYRQDPGLGLRLIYFSYDVKMKEKGDIPEGYSVSREKKERFSLILESASTNQTSMYLCASSTSGTGGSGRNYNEQFFGPGTRLTVL.